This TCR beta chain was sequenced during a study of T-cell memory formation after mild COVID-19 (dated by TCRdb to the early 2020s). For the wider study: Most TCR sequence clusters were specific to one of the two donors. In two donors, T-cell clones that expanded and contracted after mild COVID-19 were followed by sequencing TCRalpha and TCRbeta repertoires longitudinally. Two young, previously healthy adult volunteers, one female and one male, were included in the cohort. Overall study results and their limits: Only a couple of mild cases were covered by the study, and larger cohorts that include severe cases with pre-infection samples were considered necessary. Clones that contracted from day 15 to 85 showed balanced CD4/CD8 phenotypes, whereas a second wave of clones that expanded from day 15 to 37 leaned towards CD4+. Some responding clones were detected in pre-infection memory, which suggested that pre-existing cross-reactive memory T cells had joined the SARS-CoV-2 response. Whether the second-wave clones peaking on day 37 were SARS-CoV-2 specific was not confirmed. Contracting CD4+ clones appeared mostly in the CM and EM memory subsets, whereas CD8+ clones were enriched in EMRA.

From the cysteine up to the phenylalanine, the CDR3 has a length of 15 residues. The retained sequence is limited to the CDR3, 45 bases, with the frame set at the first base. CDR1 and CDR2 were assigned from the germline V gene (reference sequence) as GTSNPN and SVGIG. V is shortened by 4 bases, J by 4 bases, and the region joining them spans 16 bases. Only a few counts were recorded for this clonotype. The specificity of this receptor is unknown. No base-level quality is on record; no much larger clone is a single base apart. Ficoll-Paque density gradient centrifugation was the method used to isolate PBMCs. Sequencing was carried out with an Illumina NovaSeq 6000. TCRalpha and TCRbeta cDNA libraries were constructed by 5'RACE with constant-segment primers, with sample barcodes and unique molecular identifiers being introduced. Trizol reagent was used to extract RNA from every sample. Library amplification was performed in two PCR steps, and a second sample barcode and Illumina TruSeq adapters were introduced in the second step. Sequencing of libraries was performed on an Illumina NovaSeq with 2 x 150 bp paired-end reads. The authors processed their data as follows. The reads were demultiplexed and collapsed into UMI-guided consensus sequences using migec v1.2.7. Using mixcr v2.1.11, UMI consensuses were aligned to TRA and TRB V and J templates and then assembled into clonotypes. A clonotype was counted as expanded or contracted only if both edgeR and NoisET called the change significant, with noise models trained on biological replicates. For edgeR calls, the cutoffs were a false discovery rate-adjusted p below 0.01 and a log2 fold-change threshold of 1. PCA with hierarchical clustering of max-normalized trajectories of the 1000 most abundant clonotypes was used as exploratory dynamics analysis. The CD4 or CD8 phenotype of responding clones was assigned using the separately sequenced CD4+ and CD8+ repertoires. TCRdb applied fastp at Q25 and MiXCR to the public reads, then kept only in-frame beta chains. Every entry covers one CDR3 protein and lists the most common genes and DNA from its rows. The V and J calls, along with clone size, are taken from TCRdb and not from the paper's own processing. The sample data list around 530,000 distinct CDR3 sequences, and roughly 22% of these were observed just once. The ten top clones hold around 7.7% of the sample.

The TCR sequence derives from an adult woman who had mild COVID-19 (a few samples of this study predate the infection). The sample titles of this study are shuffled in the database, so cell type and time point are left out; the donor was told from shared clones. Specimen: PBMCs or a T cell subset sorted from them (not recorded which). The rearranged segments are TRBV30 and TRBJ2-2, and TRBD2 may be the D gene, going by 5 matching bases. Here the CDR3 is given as CAWKARGTGTGELFF. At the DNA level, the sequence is TGTGCCTGGAAAGCCCGGGGAACGGGCACCGGGGAGCTGTTTTTT.